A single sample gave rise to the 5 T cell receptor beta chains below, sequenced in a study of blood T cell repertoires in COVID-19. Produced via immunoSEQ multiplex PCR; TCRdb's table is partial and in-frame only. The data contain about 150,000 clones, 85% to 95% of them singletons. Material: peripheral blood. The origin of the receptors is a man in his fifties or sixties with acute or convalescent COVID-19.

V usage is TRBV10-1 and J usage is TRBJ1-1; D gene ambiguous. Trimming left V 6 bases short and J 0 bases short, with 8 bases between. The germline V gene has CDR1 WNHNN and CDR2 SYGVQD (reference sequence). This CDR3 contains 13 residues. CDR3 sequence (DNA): TGCGCCAGCAGCGAAACAATGAACACTGAAGCTTTCTTT. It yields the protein CASSETMNTEAFF.

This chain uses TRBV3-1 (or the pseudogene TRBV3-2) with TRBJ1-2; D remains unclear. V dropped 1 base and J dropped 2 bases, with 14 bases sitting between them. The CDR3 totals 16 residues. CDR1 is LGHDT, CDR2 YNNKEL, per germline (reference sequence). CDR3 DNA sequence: TGTGCCAGCAGCCAAGGTCAGTTTCGGGTGAACTATGGCTACACCTTC. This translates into CASSQGQFRVNYGYTF.

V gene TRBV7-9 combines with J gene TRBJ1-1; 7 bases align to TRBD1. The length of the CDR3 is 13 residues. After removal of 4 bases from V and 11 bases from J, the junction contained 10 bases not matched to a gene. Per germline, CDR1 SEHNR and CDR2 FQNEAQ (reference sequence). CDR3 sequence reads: CASSSKGGAGAFF. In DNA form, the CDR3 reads TGTGCCAGCAGCTCTAAAGGGGGCGCTGGGGCTTTCTTT.

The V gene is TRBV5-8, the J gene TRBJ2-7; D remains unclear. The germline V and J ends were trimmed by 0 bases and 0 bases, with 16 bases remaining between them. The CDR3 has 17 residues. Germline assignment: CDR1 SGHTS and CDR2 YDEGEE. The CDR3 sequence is CASSLGPEYYSSYEQYF. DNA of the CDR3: TGTGCCAGCAGCTTGGGTCCAGAGTACTATAGCTCCTACGAGCAGTACTTC. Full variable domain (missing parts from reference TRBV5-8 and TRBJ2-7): EAGVTQSPTHLIKTRGQQATLRCSPISGHTSVYWYQQALGLGLQFLLWYDEGEERNRGNFPPRFSGRQFPNYSSELNVNALELEDSALYLCASSLGPEYYSSYEQYFGPGTRLTVT.

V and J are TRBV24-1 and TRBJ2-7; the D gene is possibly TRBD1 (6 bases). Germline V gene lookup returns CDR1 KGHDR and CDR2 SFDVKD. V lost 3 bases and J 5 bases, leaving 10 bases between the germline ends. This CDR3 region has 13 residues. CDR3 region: CATSDPDSHEQYF. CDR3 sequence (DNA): TGTGCCACCAGTGATCCGGACAGCCACGAGCAGTACTTC.